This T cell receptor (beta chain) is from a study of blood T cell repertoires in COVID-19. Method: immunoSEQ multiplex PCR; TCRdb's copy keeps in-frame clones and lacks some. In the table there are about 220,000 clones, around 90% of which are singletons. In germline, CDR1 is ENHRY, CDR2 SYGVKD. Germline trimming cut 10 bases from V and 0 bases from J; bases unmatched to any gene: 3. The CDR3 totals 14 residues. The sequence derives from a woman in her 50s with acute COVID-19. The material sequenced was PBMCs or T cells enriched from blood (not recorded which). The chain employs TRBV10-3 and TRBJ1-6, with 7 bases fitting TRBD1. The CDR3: CATQGGSYNSPLHF. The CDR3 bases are TGTGCCACGCAGGGGGGCTCCTATAATTCACCCCTCCACTTT.